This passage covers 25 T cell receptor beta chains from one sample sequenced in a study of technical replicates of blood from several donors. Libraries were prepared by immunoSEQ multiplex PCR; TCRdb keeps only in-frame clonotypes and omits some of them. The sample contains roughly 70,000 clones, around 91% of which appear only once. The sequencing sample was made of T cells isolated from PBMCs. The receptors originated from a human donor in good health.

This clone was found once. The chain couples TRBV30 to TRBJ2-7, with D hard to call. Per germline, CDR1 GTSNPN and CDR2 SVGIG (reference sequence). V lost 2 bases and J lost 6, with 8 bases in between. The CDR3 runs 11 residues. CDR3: CAWSIGVEQYF. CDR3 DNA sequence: TGTGCCTGGAGTATTGGAGTCGAGCAGTACTTC.

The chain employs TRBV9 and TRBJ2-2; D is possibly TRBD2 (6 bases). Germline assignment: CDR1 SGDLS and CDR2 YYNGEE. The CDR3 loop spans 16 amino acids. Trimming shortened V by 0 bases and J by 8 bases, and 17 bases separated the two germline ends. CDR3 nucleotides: TGTGCCAGCAGCGTAGCTCTGTGGAGGGGAGAGGGGGAGCTGTTTTTT. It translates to CASSVALWRGEGELFF.

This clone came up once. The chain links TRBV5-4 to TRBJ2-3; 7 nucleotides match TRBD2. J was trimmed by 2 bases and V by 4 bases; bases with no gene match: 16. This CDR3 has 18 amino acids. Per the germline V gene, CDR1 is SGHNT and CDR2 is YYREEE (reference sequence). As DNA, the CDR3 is TGTGCCAGCAGCCAACCGAGTAGCGGGCCACATCTCACAGATACGCAGTATTTT. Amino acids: CASSQPSSGPHLTDTQYF.

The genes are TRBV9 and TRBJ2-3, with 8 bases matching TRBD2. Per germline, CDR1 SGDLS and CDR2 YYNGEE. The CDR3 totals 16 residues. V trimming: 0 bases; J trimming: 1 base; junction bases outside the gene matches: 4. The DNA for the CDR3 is TGTGCCAGCAGCGTAGCTACTAGCGGAGGCACAGATACGCAGTATTTT. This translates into CASSVATSGGTDTQYF.

In nucleotides, the CDR3 is TGTGCCAGCAGCTTAGATCTCGGGGATAAAGCTTTCTTT. It translates to CASSLDLGDKAFF. The chain recombines TRBV11-2 with TRBJ1-1; no definite D call. The ends were cut back, 0 bases at V and 9 bases at J, with 11 bases in the middle. The germline V gene encodes CDR1 SGHAT and CDR2 FQNNGV. This CDR3 spans 13 amino acids.

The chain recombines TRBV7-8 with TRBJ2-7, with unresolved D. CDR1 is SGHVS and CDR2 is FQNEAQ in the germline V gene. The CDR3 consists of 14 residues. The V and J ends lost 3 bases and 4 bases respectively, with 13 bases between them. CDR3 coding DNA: TGTGCCAGCAGCTTTGAGGCTCGGTGGTACGAGCAGTACTTC. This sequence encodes CASSFEARWYEQYF.

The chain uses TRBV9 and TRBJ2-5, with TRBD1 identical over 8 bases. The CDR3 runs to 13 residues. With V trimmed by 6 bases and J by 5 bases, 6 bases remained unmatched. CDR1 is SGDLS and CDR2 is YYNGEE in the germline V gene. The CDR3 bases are TGTGCCAGCACTTCGACAGGGGCGGAGACCCAGTACTTC. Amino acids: CASTSTGAETQYF. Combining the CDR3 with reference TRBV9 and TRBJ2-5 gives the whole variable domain DSGVTQTPKHLITATGQRVTLRCSPRSGDLSVYWYQQSLDQGLQFLIQYYNGEERAKGNILERFSAQQFPDLHSELNLSSLELGDSALYFCASTSTGAETQYFGPGTRLLVL.

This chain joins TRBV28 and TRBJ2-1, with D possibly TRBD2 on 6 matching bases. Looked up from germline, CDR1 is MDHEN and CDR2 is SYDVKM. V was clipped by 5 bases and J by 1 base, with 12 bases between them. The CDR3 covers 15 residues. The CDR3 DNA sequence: TGTGCCAGCAGTCCACCCGGGAGTTCCTACAATGAGCAGTTCTTC. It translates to CASSPPGSSYNEQFF. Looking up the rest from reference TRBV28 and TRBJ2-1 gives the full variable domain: DVKVTQSSRYLVKRTGEKVFLECVQDMDHENMFWYRQDPGLGLRLIYFSYDVKMKEKGDIPEGYSVSREKKERFSLILESASTNQTSMYLCASSPPGSSYNEQFFGPGTRLTVL.

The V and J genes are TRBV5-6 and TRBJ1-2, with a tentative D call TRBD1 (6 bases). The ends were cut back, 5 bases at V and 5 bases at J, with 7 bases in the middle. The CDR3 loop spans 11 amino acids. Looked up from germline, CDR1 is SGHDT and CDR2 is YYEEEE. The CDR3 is CASRDRYGYTF. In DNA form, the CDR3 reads TGTGCCAGCAGGGACAGATATGGCTACACCTTC.

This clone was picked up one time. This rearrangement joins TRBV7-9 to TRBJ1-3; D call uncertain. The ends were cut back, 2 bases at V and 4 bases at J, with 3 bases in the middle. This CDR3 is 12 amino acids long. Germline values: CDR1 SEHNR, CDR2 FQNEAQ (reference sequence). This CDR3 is CASSLSGNTIYF. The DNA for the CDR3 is TGTGCCAGCAGCTTATCAGGAAACACCATATATTTT.

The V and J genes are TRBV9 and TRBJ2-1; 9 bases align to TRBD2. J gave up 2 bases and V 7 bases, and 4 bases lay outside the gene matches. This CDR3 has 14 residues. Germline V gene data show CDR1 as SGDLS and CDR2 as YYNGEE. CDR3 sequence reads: CASASSGTYNEQFF. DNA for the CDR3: TGTGCCAGCGCGTCTAGCGGGACCTACAATGAGCAGTTCTTC.

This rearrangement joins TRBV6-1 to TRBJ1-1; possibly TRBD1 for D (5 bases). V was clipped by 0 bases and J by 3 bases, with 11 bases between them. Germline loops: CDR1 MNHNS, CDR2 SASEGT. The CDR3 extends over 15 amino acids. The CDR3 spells CASSEARGVYTEAFF. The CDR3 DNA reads TGTGCCAGCAGTGAAGCGCGGGGGGTATACACTGAAGCTTTCTTT.

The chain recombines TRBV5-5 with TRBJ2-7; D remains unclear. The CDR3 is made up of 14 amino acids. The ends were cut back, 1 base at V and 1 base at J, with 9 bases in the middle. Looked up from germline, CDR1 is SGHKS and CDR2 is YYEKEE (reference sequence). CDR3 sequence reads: CASSLLKLSYEQYF. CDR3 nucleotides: TGTGCCAGCAGCTTGTTGAAACTTTCCTACGAGCAGTACTTC.

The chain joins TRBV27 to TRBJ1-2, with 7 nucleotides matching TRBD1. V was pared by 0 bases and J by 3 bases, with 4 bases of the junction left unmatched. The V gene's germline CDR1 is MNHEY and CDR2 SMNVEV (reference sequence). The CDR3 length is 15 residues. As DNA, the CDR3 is TGTGCCAGCAGTTTATCCTCAGGGGGAGACTATGGCTACACCTTC. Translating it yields CASSLSSGGDYGYTF.

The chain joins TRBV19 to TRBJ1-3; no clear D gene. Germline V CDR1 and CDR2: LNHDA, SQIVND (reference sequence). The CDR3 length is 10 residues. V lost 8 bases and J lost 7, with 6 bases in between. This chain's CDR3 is CASLSNTIYF. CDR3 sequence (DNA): TGTGCCAGTCTTTCGAACACCATATATTTT.

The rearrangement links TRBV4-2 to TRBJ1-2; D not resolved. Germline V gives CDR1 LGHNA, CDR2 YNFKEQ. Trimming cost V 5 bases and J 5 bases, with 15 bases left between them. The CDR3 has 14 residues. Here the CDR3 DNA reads TGTGCCAGCAGCTTAGGTGGTGGAGAATATGGCTACACCTTC. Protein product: CASSLGGGEYGYTF.

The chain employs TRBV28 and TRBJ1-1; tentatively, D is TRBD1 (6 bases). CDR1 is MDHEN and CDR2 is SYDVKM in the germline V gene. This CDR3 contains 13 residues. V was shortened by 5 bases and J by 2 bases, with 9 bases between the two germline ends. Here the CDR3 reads CASSTGTNTEAFF. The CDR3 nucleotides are TGTGCCAGCAGTACCGGGACAAACACTGAAGCTTTCTTT.

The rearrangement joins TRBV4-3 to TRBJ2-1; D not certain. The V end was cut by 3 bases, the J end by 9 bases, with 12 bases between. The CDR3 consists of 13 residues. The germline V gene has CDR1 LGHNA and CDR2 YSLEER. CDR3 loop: CASSHDLGLEQFF. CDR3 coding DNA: TGCGCCAGCAGCCACGACTTAGGCCTTGAGCAGTTCTTC.

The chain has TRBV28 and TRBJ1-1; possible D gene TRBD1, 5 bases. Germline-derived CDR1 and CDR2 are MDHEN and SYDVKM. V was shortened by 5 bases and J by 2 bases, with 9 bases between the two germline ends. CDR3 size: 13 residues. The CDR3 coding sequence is TGTGCCAGCAGTGCCGGGACTAACACTGAAGCTTTCTTT. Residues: CASSAGTNTEAFF.

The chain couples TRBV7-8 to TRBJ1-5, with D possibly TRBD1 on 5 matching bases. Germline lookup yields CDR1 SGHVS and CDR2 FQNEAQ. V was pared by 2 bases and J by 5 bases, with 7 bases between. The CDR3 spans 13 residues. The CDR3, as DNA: TGTGCCAGCAGCTTACAGGGATATCAGCCCCAGCATTTT. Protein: CASSLQGYQPQHF.

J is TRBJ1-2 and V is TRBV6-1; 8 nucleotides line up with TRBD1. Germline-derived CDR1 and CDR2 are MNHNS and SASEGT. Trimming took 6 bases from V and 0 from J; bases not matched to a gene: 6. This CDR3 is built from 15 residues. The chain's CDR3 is CASSPRDRPNYGYTF. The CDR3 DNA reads TGTGCCAGCAGCCCGCGGGACAGGCCTAACTATGGCTACACCTTC.

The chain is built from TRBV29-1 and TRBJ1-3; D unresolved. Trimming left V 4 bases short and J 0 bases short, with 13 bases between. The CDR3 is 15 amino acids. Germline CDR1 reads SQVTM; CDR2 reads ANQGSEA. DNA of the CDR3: TGCAGCGTTGGTATGGGTACTAGCTCTGGAAACACCATATATTTT. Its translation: CSVGMGTSSGNTIYF.

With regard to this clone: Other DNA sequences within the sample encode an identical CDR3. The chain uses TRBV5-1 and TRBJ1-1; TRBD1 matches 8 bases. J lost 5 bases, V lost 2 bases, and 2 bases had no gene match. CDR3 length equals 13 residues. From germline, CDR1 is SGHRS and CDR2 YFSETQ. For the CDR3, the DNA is TGCGCCAGCAGCTTTGACAGGGGTACTGAAGCTTTCTTT. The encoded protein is CASSFDRGTEAFF.

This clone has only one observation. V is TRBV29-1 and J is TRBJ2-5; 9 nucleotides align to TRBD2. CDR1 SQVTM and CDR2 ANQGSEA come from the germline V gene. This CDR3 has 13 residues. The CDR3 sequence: CSGLGTSFQTQYF. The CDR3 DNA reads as TGCAGTGGCCTAGGGACTAGCTTCCAGACCCAGTACTTC.

This CDR3 reads CASSLGSTNYEQYF. In DNA, the CDR3 is TGCGCCAGCAGCTTGGGATCCACAAATTACGAGCAGTACTTC. The rearrangement joins TRBV5-1 to TRBJ2-7; no reliable D call. Trimming removed 0 bases at V and 4 bases at J, with 11 bases between. Germline V gene lookup returns CDR1 SGHRS and CDR2 YFSETQ. The CDR3 contains 14 residues.